This T cell receptor (beta chain) was obtained from a study (dated by TCRdb to between 2015 and 2017). With regard to the full study: The study examined whether tumor-infiltrating Tregs in breast cancer are drawn from blood Tregs or arise in situ by conversion from other CD4+ T cell subsets.

CD4+CD45RO+CD25- cells were isolated as memory CD4+ T cells. Tregs, naive and memory CD4+ T cells from tumor, blood and ipsilateral draining lymph nodes of about five breast cancer patients underwent full-length TCR alpha and beta sequencing. Tumor tissue, along with lymph nodes from ipsilateral axillary dissection, was perfused with PBS, minced, and then digested using collagenase I and hyaluronidase. FACS confirmed that the sorted cell populations were more than 90% pure. The CDR3 measures 14 amino acids from cysteine to phenylalanine. Only the CDR3 part of the read is kept: 42 bases, read in frame from the first base. Cut back by 3 bases and 5 bases, the V and J ends lie 16 bases apart. Taken from the germline V gene (reference sequence), the CDR1 and CDR2 loops are DFQATT and SNEGSKA. Beyond this particular receptor, the publication reports: The TCR alpha and beta sequences of tumor-infiltrating Tregs showed the greatest overlap with tumor naive CD4+ T cells, followed by blood naive CD4+ T cells. The TCR gene usage of tumor memory CD4+ T cells clustered together with blood and lymph node memory CD4+ cells and with lymph node naive CD4+ cells. Rather than covering whole repertoires, validation in the larger cohort was restricted to a single TCR beta V-J rearrangement.

On this clonotype itself: Its target antigen remains unknown. No per-base quality is available; no much larger clone lies one base away.

Full-length TCR variable regions were amplified by 5' RACE PCR with constant-region reverse primers, followed by semi-nested PCR with Nested Universal Primer A. The ReliaPrep RNA Cell Miniprep System was used to extract total RNA, which was then reverse transcribed into 5'RACE-ready cDNA with the SMARTer RACE 5'/3' Kit. An Illumina MiSeq was used to sequence the full-length TCR alpha and beta libraries, which had been barcoded with multiplex adaptors. Processing in the source paper ran as follows. For each of nine subset-tissue groups, sequencing data from the five patients were combined, and the groups were compared by unsupervised clustering of TCR gene usage. The Morisita-Horn index, with shared sequences weighted by their contribution to each repertoire, was used to calculate repertoire similarity. TCRdb cleaned the public reads at Q25 with fastp, built clones with MiXCR and kept in-frame beta chains. Rows matching on CDR3 protein sequence are summarized as one entry with the most common DNA and genes. None of the V and J calls come from the authors' own analysis; TCRdb made them. The sample yields about 6,200 distinct CDR3 sequences; 59% were counted once. Of the sample, approximately 4.2% falls within the top ten clones.

The chain joins TRBV20-1 to TRBJ2-5; TRBD2 is a weak D gene call, 5 bases matching. Material: tumor-infiltrating memory CD4+ T cells sorted from the breast tumor. Reading the label with the study, this specimen's cell subset or site is: memory CD4+ T cells, CD4+CD45RO+CD25-. This receptor was identified in a female donor with breast cancer. The CDR3 has the sequence CSASPNGVRETQYF. The nucleotide sequence reads TGCAGTGCTAGTCCTAACGGGGTTCGGGAGACCCAGTACTTC.